Shown below are 5 T cell receptor beta chains from a single sample sequenced in a study of human T cells and chemical hapten exposure. Via MiXCR, TCRdb re-called the RACE reads, giving one row per CDR3 protein. Here the sample spans roughly 38,000 distinct CDR3 sequences, roughly an eighth being singletons. Regarding time point: pre-sensitization, week 0. Treatment noted: therapeutic diphenylcyclopropenone sensitization with weekly scalp DPC. Total RNA was isolated from whole blood that had not been fractionated. The sample in question was whole blood, obtained in connection with sensitization to the hapten diphenylcyclopropenone (DPC). Receptors were obtained from a woman aged 40 to 50 with alopecia areata. Some clones in this sample may be carry-over from other donors' samples.

This clonotype was recorded at least ten times. This sequence joins TRBV7-2 and TRBJ1-6; D remains unclear. The V end was cut by 5 bases, the J end by 5 bases, with 7 bases between. Germline V gene data show CDR1 as SGHTA and CDR2 as FQGNSA. This CDR3 comprises 13 residues. The CDR3 region is CASSIGNNSPLHF. CDR3 nucleotide sequence: TGTGCCAGCAGCATCGGGAATAATTCACCCCTCCACTTT.

This clonotype was counted at least ten times. The rearrangement uses TRBV18 and TRBJ1-2; D is uncertain. Per germline, CDR1 KGHSH and CDR2 LQKENI. CDR3 length: 14 amino acids. The germline V and J ends were trimmed by 0 bases and 1 base, with 6 bases remaining between them. The CDR3 reads CASSPPSSNYGYTF. CDR3 bases: TGTGCCAGCTCACCACCGTCGAGTAACTATGGCTACACCTTC.

This clonotype was seen repeatedly, ten times or more. V is TRBV29-1 and J is TRBJ1-1, with TRBD1 as a possible D gene (5 bases). In germline, CDR1 is SQVTM, CDR2 ANQGSEA. The CDR3 sequence is 14 residues long. V was clipped by 3 bases and J by 5 bases, with 16 bases between them. The CDR3 region is CSVEGFQGSTEAFF. In nucleotides, the CDR3 is TGCAGCGTTGAGGGGTTCCAGGGTAGTACTGAAGCTTTCTTT.

This clonotype was recorded many times. The rearrangement joins TRBV6-6 to TRBJ1-5; 7 positions match TRBD1. In germline, CDR1 is MNHNY, CDR2 SVGAGI (reference sequence). CDR3 length: 16 amino acids. V shed 5 bases and J 0 bases; nucleotides not matched to a gene: 7. Written as DNA, the CDR3 is TGTGCCAGCAGTCTTCGACAGGGATATAGCAATCAGCCCCAGCATTTT. This sequence encodes CASSLRQGYSNQPQHF.

This clonotype appeared a few times. V is TRBV7-2 and J is TRBJ2-1; a weak D match, TRBD2 (6 bases). CDR3 size: 15 residues. V lost 4 bases to trimming and J lost 4 bases, with 14 bases between them. Germline V CDR1 and CDR2: SGHTA, FQGNSA. The CDR3: CASSSTARGYNEQFF. The CDR3, as DNA: TGTGCCAGCAGCTCCACAGCGCGGGGATACAATGAGCAGTTCTTC.